This is a list of T cell receptor beta chains from one sample in a study of pediatric ulcerative colitis. Sequencing was performed with immunoSEQ multiplex PCR; in TCRdb, only in-frame clones are kept and a portion is missing. The top ten hold about 1.5% of the sample, which has tens of thousands of clones, 80% to 90% seen once. Source material: blood. The receptors come from a boy aged 10-17 years who was a control in a study of pediatric ulcerative colitis. The CDR3 runs from the conserved cysteine through the conserved F or W. The D gene is left open where the match is weak. Where a row states a size, it is once, few, many or the class of an expanded clone; other rows omit it.

v_call: TRBV11-2
j_call: TRBJ1-4
clone_size: -
d_call: TRBD1
cdr3_nt: TGTGCCAGCAGCTCCGCCGGACAGGGTAATGAAAAACTGTTTTTT
cdr3_aa: CASSSAGQGNEKLFF

v_call: TRBV7-6
j_call: TRBJ2-1
clone_size: once
d_call: TRBD2
cdr3_nt: TGTGCCAGCAGCCAAGCGGGAGACTTCTACAATGAGCAGTTCTTC
cdr3_aa: CASSQAGDFYNEQFF

v_call: TRBV19
j_call: TRBJ2-1
clone_size: -
d_call: TRBD2
cdr3_nt: TGTGCCAGTAGCCGGACTAGCGGGGGAAATGAGCAGTTCTTC
cdr3_aa: CASSRTSGGNEQFF

v_call: TRBV7-6
j_call: TRBJ1-4
clone_size: -
d_call: -
cdr3_nt: TGTGCCAGCAGCCTACGCCCGGGGCCTGAAAAACTGTTTTTT
cdr3_aa: CASSLRPGPEKLFF

v_call: TRBV10-3
j_call: TRBJ2-2
clone_size: -
d_call: TRBD1
cdr3_nt: TGTGCCACCTGGGACGGGACAGGGATACCCGGGGAGCTGTTTTTT
cdr3_aa: CATWDGTGIPGELFF

v_call: TRBV5-6
j_call: TRBJ1-2
clone_size: -
d_call: -
cdr3_nt: TGTGCCAGCAGCGCCTGGGGGAACTATGGCTACACCTTC
cdr3_aa: CASSAWGNYGYTF

v_call: TRBV25-1
j_call: TRBJ2-5
clone_size: -
d_call: TRBD1
cdr3_nt: TGTGCCAGCAGTAGGGGACAGGGCCAAGAGACCCAGTACTTC
cdr3_aa: CASSRGQGQETQYF

v_call: TRBV2
j_call: TRBJ2-2
clone_size: few
d_call: -
cdr3_nt: TGTGCCAGCAGAGTCGGAACGTTTAAGGTGAACGGGGAGCTGTTTTTT
cdr3_aa: CASRVGTFKVNGELFF

v_call: TRBV19
j_call: TRBJ2-5
clone_size: -
d_call: -
cdr3_nt: TGTGCCAGTAGTATAGACAGAGAGAATCAAGAGACCCAGTACTTC
cdr3_aa: CASSIDRENQETQYF

v_call: TRBV28
j_call: TRBJ2-5
clone_size: -
d_call: TRBD2
cdr3_nt: TGTGCCAGCAGTTTTCCAGCGGGAGGATGGGAGACCCAGTACTTC
cdr3_aa: CASSFPAGGWETQYF

v_call: TRBV5-4
j_call: TRBJ2-3
clone_size: -
d_call: -
cdr3_nt: TGTGCCAGCAGCTTGGAGGGGGGATACGGCACAGATACGCAGTATTTT
cdr3_aa: CASSLEGGYGTDTQYF

v_call: TRBV25-1
j_call: TRBJ2-3
clone_size: -
d_call: -
cdr3_nt: TGTGCCAGCAGTGTTGCGGGACCAGATACGCAGTATTTT
cdr3_aa: CASSVAGPDTQYF

v_call: TRBV28
j_call: TRBJ1-2
clone_size: -
d_call: -
cdr3_nt: TGTGCCAGCAGTTCTCGTTTGGGGGTAATCTATGGCTACACCTTC
cdr3_aa: CASSSRLGVIYGYTF

v_call: TRBV6-1
j_call: TRBJ2-5
clone_size: -
d_call: -
cdr3_nt: TGTGCCAGCAGTGGCGGAGGGGGCAGCCAAGAGACCCAGTACTTC
cdr3_aa: CASSGGGGSQETQYF

v_call: TRBV27
j_call: TRBJ2-4
clone_size: -
d_call: -
cdr3_nt: TGTGCCAGCACTTCCCTGACCCGGGGACTAGCCAAAAACATTCAGTACTTC
cdr3_aa: CASTSLTRGLAKNIQYF

v_call: TRBV7-9
j_call: TRBJ1-1
clone_size: -
d_call: -
cdr3_nt: TGTGCCAGCAGCTCCGGACCGAACACTGAAGCTTTCTTT
cdr3_aa: CASSSGPNTEAFF

v_call: TRBV6-5
j_call: TRBJ2-7
clone_size: -
d_call: TRBD2
cdr3_nt: TGTGCCAGCAAGCTAGCGGCTACCTACGAGCAGTACTTC
cdr3_aa: CASKLAATYEQYF

v_call: TRBV18
j_call: TRBJ1-2
clone_size: -
d_call: -
cdr3_nt: TGTGCCAGCTCACCCCGGGACAAACCAAACTATGGCTACACCTTC
cdr3_aa: CASSPRDKPNYGYTF

v_call: TRBV14
j_call: TRBJ1-1
clone_size: -
d_call: -
cdr3_nt: TGTGCCAGCAGCCAAAATTATGGGGACGAAGCTTTCTTT
cdr3_aa: CASSQNYGDEAFF

v_call: TRBV6-5
j_call: TRBJ1-5
clone_size: -
d_call: -
cdr3_nt: TGTGCCAGCAGTTACTCGAAGGGGGTTCGTCAGCCCCAGCATTTT
cdr3_aa: CASSYSKGVRQPQHF

v_call: TRBV5-1
j_call: TRBJ2-7
clone_size: -
d_call: TRBD2
cdr3_nt: TGCGCCAGCCGCCTGGGACTAGAGGGGGAAGAGCAGTACTTC
cdr3_aa: CASRLGLEGEEQYF

v_call: TRBV7-6
j_call: TRBJ2-1
clone_size: -
d_call: TRBD2
cdr3_nt: TGTGCCAGCAGCCGGACTAGCGGGGCCTACAATGAGCAGTTCTTC
cdr3_aa: CASSRTSGAYNEQFF

v_call: TRBV4-2
j_call: TRBJ2-7
clone_size: -
d_call: -
cdr3_nt: TGTGCCAGCAGCCAACAGCACTCGCTATCCTACGAGCAGTACTTC
cdr3_aa: CASSQQHSLSYEQYF

v_call: TRBV6-5
j_call: TRBJ2-3
clone_size: -
d_call: -
cdr3_nt: TGTGCCAGCAGTTACGGGTCTAGCACAGATACGCAGTATTTT
cdr3_aa: CASSYGSSTDTQYF

v_call: TRBV29-1
j_call: TRBJ1-2
clone_size: -
d_call: -
cdr3_nt: TGCAGCGTGGAGGATACTAACTATGGCTACACCTTC
cdr3_aa: CSVEDTNYGYTF

v_call: TRBV5-1
j_call: TRBJ1-2
clone_size: -
d_call: -
cdr3_nt: TGCGCCAGCAGCTTGGAATCCTACGGAGGTTATGGCTACACCTTC
cdr3_aa: CASSLESYGGYGYTF

v_call: TRBV19
j_call: TRBJ1-6
clone_size: -
d_call: TRBD1
cdr3_nt: TGTGCCAGTAGGCCCGGGACAGGGATCTCACCCCTCCACTTT
cdr3_aa: CASRPGTGISPLHF

v_call: TRBV5-1
j_call: TRBJ2-1
clone_size: -
d_call: -
cdr3_nt: TGCGCCAGCAGCTTCGCCGTGAACAATGAGCAGTTCTTC
cdr3_aa: CASSFAVNNEQFF

v_call: TRBV19
j_call: TRBJ1-5
clone_size: -
d_call: TRBD1
cdr3_nt: TGTGCCAGTAGACAGGGGGCTGGCAATCAGCCCCAGCATTTT
cdr3_aa: CASRQGAGNQPQHF

v_call: TRBV30
j_call: TRBJ2-7
clone_size: -
d_call: TRBD2
cdr3_nt: TGTGCCTGGAGTGTCAGGCGGGGGGGCGAGCAGTACTTC
cdr3_aa: CAWSVRRGGEQYF

v_call: TRBV5-1
j_call: TRBJ1-1
clone_size: -
d_call: TRBD1
cdr3_nt: TGCGCCAGCAGCGCGACAGGGGGCGTGGGATACACTGAAGCTTTCTTT
cdr3_aa: CASSATGGVGYTEAFF

v_call: TRBV28
j_call: TRBJ1-1
clone_size: -
d_call: -
cdr3_nt: TGTGCCAGCAGGAGGACAAGGGACACTGAAGCTTTCTTT
cdr3_aa: CASRRTRDTEAFF

v_call: TRBV2
j_call: TRBJ2-1
clone_size: -
d_call: -
cdr3_nt: TGTGCCAGCAGTGAAGCTTTGCGGGCCAGGATCTCCTACAATGAGCAGTTCTTC
cdr3_aa: CASSEALRARISYNEQFF

v_call: TRBV6-1
j_call: TRBJ1-2
clone_size: -
d_call: -
cdr3_nt: TGTGCCAGCAGTGAAGGTACGGGGGACTATGGCTACACCTTC
cdr3_aa: CASSEGTGDYGYTF

v_call: TRBV4-3
j_call: TRBJ1-6
clone_size: -
d_call: -
cdr3_nt: TGCGCCAGCAGCCATTGGCAAGTCAGTTCACCCCTCCACTTT
cdr3_aa: CASSHWQVSSPLHF

v_call: TRBV19
j_call: TRBJ1-5
clone_size: -
d_call: -
cdr3_nt: TGTGCCAGTAGTATAGAGGTGGGGTCCCTTCAACAGCCCCAGCATTTT
cdr3_aa: CASSIEVGSLQQPQHF

v_call: TRBV7-2
j_call: TRBJ1-5
clone_size: few
d_call: -
cdr3_nt: TGTGCCAGCAGCTTAGGGCAGGGCCTCAATCAGCCCCAGCATTTT
cdr3_aa: CASSLGQGLNQPQHF

v_call: TRBV21-1
j_call: TRBJ2-7
clone_size: -
d_call: -
cdr3_nt: TGTGCCAGCACCAAATGGTCTCCGGGTGGACAGGGGTCGAGCTCCTACGAGCAGTACTTC
cdr3_aa: CASTKWSPGGQGSSSYEQYF

v_call: TRBV13
j_call: TRBJ2-1
clone_size: -
d_call: -
cdr3_nt: TGTGCCAGCAGCGCCCTTGGAGGGAACGAGCAGTTCTTC
cdr3_aa: CASSALGGNEQFF

v_call: TRBV5-1
j_call: TRBJ2-7
clone_size: -
d_call: TRBD2
cdr3_nt: TGCGCCAGCAGCAAGACTAGCGGCTCCTACGAGCAGTACTTC
cdr3_aa: CASSKTSGSYEQYF